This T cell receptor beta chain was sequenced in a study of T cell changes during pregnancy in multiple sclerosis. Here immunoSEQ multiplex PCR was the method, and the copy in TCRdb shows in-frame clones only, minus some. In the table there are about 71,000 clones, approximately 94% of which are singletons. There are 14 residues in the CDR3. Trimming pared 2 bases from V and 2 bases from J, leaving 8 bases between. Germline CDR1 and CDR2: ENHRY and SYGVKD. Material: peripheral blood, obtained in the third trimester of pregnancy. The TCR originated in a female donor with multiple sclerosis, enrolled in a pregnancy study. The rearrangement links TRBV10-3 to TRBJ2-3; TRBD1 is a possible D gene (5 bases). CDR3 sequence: CAISEAGNTDTQYF. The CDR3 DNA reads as TGTGCCATCAGTGAGGCAGGGAACACAGATACGCAGTATTTT.